This TCR beta chain was identified during a study of blood T cell repertoires in COVID-19. Across the whole study: The samples span acute and convalescent COVID-19 from the United States, Italy and Spain. PBMCs, B-cell-depleted T cells, or T cells provided the cDNA or gDNA that made up the material.

Original processing methods: Reference gene primer amplification in the assay estimated nucleated cell counts. TCRdb's copy holds only in-frame clones and misses some; the assay was immunoSEQ multiplex PCR. That table supplies the V and J calls and clone size; D and trimming were determined from the DNA. Among about 260,000 clones listed, 80% to 90% were seen once. The CDR3 is 14 amino acids. Germline V gives CDR1 DFQATT, CDR2 SNEGSKA (reference sequence). V was clipped by 5 bases and J by 3 bases; unmatched bases: 6. This receptor was taken from a woman aged 50 to 65 who had recovered from COVID-19. J is TRBJ2-1 and V is TRBV20-1, with 8 bases fitting TRBD2. The sequenced sample consisted of peripheral blood. The CDR3 loop reads CSAGAGGDYNEQFF. The CDR3 DNA follows: TGCAGTGCTGGTGCGGGAGGAGACTACAATGAGCAGTTCTTC.